A single TCR beta chain is shown here with its context. What it binds is unknown. One end of the junction does not line up with germline, which may come from a read error. The CDR3 consists of 18 residues. Germline loops: CDR1 SGHTA, CDR2 FQGNSA. This sample is drawn from a study of molecular identifiers for immune sequencing clone quantification. The study's findings and limits: With a barcode shared among identical TCR molecules, highly expanded clone sizes could be underestimated.

TCRdb re-derived calls from the PCR reads in MiXCR, one entry per CDR3 protein. The table lists 85,000 to 100,000 distinct CDR3 sequences, approximately 24% of them singletons, with about 0.94% in the top ten. Sequencing was done on a sample of naive CD8+ T cells from blood, with Jurkat cell RNA spiked in. The subset here: FACS-sorted CD8+CD4-CCR7+CD45RA+ naive T cells. The receptor comes from a human donor in good health. Some libraries in this study had Jurkat cell RNA spiked in. V usage is TRBV7-2 and J usage is TRBJ1-3; D call uncertain. CDR3 nucleotide sequence: TGTGCCAGCAGTATGGGCAGTCGGCCGACTAGCTCTGGACCCCCCCTATCTTTT. Protein product: CASSMGSRPTSSGPPLSF.